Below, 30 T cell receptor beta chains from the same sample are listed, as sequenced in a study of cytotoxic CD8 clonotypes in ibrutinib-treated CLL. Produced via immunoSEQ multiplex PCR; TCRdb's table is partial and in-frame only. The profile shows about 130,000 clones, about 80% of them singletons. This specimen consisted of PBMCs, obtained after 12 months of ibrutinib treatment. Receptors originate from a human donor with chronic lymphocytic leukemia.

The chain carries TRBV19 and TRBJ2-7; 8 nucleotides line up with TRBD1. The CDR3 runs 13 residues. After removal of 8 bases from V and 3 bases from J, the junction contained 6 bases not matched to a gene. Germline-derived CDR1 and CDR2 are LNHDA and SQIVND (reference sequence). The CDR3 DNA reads TGTGCCAGTGCCGGACAGGGAGGCTACGAGCAGTACTTC. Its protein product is CASAGQGGYEQYF.

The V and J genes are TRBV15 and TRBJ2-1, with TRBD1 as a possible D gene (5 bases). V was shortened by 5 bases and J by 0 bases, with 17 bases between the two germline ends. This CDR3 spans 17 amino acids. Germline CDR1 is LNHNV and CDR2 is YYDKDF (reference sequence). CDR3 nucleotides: TGTGCCACCAGCGGAGTGAGGACATTGGACTCCTACAATGAGCAGTTCTTC. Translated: CATSGVRTLDSYNEQFF.

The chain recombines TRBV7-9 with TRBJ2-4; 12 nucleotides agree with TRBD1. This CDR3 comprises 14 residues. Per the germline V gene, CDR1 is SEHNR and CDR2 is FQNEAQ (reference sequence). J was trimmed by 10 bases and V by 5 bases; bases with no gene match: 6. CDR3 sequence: CASSTGTGGRIQYF. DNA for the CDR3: TGTGCCAGCAGCACCGGGACAGGGGGCAGGATTCAGTACTTC. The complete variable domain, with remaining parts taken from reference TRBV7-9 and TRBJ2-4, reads DTGVSQNPRHKITKRGQNVTFRCDPISEHNRLYWYRQTLGQGPEFLTYFQNEAQLEKSRLLSDRFSAERPKGSFSTLEIQRTEQGDSAMYLCASSTGTGGRIQYFGAGTRLSVL.

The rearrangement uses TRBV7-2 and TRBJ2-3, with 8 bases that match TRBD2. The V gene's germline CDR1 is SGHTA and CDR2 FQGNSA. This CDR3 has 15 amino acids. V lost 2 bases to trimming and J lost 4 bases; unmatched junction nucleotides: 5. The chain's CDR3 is CASSLYREGADTQYF. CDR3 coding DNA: TGTGCCAGCAGCTTATACCGGGAGGGGGCAGATACGCAGTATTTT.

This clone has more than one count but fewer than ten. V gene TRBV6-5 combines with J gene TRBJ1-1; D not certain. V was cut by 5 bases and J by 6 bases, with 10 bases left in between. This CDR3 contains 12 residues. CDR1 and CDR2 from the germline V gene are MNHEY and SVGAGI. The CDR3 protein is CASSGVYAEAFF. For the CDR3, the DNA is TGTGCCAGCAGTGGGGTATATGCTGAAGCTTTCTTT.

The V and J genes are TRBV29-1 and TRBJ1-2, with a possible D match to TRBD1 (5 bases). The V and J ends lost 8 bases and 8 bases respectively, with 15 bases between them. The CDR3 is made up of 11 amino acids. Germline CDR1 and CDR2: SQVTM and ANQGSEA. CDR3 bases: TGCAGCCCCGGGGGAAGTGACGGCTACACCTTC. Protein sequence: CSPGGSDGYTF.

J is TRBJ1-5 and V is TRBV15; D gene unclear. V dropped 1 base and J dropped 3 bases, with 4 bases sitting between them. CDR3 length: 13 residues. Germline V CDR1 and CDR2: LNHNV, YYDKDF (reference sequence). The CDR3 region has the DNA TGTGCCACCAGCAGAGTGTACAATCAGCCCCAGCATTTT. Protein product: CATSRVYNQPQHF.

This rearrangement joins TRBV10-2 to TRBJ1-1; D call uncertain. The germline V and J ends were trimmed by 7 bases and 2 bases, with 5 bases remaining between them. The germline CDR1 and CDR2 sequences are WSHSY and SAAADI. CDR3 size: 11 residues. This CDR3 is CASTANTEAFF. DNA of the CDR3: TGCGCCAGCACGGCCAACACTGAAGCTTTCTTT.

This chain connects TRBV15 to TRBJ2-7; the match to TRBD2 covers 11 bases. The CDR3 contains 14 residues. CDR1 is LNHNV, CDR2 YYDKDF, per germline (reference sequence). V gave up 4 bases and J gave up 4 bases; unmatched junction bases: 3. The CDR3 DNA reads TGTGCCACCAGCAAGACTAGCGGGACGTACGAGCAGTACTTC. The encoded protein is CATSKTSGTYEQYF.

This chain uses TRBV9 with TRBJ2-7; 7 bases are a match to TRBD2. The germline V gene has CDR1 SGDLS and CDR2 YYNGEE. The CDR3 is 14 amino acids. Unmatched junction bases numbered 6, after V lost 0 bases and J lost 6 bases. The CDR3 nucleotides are TGTGCCAGCAGCGTAGGCGGGAGCGGCGGCGAGCAGTACTTC. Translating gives CASSVGGSGGEQYF.

CDR3 bases: TGTGCCAGCAGTTACTCGGACGAGACCAATGAAAAACTGTTTTTT. Encoded protein: CASSYSDETNEKLFF. This chain links TRBV6-5 with TRBJ1-4; D gene ambiguous. This CDR3 is 15 amino acids long. V shed 0 bases and J shed 5 bases, with 10 bases lying between them. The germline V gene encodes CDR1 MNHEY and CDR2 SVGAGI.

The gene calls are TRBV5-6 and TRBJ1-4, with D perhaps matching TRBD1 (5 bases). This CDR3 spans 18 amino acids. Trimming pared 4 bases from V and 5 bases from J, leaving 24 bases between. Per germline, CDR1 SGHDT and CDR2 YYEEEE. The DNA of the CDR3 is TGTGCCAGCAGCCCCCTCCTCGGCGGCGGGGCCCCGAATGAAAAACTGTTTTTT. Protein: CASSPLLGGGAPNEKLFF.

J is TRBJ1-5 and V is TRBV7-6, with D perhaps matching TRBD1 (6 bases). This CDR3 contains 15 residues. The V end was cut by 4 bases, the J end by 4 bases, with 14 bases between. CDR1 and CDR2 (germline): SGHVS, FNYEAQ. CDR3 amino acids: CASSSGQLRNQPQHF. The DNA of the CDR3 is TGTGCCAGCAGCTCCGGACAGCTTAGGAATCAGCCCCAGCATTTT. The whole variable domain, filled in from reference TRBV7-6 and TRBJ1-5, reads GAGVSQSPRYKVTKRGQDVALRCDPISGHVSLYWYRQALGQGPEFLTYFNYEAQQDKSGLPNDRFSAERPEGSISTLTIQRTEQRDSAMYRCASSSGQLRNQPQHFGDGTRLSIL.

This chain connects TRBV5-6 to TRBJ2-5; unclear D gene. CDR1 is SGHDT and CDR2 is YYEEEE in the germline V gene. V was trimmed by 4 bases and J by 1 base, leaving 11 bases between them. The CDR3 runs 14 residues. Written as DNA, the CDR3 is TGTGCCAGCAGCCGGCAGGCAAGCCAAGAGACCCAGTACTTC. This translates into CASSRQASQETQYF.

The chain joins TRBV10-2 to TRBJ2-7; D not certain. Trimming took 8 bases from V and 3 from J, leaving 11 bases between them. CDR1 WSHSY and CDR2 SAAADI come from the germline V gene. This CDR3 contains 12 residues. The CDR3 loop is CASLQWGYEQYF. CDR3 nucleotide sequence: TGCGCCAGCCTCCAATGGGGCTACGAGCAGTACTTC.

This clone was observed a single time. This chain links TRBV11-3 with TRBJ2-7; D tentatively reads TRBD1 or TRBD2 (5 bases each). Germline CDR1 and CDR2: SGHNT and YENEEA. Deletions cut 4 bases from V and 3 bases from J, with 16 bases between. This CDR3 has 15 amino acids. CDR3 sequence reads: CASSSGTGGGYEQYF. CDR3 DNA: TGTGCCAGCAGCTCAGGGACCGGAGGTGGCTACGAGCAGTACTTC.

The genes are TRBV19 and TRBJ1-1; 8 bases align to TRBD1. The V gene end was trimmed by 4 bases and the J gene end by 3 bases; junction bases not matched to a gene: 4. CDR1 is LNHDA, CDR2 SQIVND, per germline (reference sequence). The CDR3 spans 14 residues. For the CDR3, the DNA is TGTGCCAGTAGTACAGGGGGCGCGGACACTGAAGCTTTCTTT. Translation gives CASSTGGADTEAFF.

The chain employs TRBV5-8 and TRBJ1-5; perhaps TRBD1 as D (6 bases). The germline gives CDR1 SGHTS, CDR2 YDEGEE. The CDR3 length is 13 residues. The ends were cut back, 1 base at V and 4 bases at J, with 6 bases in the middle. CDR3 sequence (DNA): TGTGCCAGCAGCTTGCAGGGGAATCAGCCCCAGCATTTT. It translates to CASSLQGNQPQHF.

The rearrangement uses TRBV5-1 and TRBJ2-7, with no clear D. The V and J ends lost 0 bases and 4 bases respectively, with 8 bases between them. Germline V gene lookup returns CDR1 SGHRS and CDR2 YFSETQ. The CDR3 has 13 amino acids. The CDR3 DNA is TGCGCCAGCAGCTTGGACGTCGAATACGAGCAGTACTTC. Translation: CASSLDVEYEQYF.

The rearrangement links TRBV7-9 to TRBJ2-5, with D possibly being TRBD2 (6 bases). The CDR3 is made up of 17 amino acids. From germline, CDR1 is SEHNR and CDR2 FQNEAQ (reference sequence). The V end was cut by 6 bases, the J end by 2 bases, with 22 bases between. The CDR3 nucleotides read TGTGCCAGCAGGGCTCCGGGACTTAGTCCTTCTCAAGAGACCCAGTACTTC. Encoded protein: CASRAPGLSPSQETQYF.

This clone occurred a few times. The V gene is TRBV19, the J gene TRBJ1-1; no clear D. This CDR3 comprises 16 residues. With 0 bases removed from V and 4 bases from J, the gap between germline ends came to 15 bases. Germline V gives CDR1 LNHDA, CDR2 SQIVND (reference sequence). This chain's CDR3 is CASSIDRRGMGTEAFF. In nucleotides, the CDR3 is TGTGCCAGTAGTATAGATCGCCGGGGAATGGGCACTGAAGCTTTCTTT.

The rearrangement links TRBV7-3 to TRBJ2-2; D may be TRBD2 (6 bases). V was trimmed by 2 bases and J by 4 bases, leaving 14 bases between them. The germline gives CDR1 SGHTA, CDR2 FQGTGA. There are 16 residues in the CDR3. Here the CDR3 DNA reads TGTGCCAGCAGCTTATTGGGGGGAATAGTCACCGGGGAGCTGTTTTTT. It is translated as CASSLLGGIVTGELFF. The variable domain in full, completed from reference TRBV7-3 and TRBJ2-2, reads GAGVSQTPSNKVTEKGKYVELRCDPISGHTALYWYRQSLGQGPEFLIYFQGTGAADDSGLPNDRFFAVRPEGSVSTLKIQRTERGDSAVYLCASSLLGGIVTGELFFGEGSRLTVL.

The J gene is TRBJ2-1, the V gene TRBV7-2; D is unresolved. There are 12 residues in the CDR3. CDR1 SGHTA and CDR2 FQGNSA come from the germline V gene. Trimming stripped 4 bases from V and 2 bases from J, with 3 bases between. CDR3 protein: CASSYAYNEQFF. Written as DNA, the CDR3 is TGTGCCAGCAGCTATGCCTACAATGAGCAGTTCTTC.

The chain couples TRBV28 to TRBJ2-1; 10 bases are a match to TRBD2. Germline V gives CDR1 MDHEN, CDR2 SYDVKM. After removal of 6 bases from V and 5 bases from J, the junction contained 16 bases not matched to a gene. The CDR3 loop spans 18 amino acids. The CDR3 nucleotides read TGTGCCAGCAGCTCTTATTGGACTAGCGGAGACCCAAACAATGAGCAGTTCTTC. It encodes CASSSYWTSGDPNNEQFF.

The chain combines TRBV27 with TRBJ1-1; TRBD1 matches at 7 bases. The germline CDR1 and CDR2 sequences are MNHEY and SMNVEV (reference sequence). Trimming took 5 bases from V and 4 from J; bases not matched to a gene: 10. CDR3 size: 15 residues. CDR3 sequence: CASSPRGRGITEAFF. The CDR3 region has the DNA TGTGCCAGCAGTCCCCGGGGCAGGGGGATCACTGAAGCTTTCTTT.

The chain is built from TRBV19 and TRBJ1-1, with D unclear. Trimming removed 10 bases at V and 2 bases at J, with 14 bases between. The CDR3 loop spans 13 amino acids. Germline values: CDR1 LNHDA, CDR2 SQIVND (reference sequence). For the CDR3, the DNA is TGTGCCACCACGGGCGATAGAAACACTGAAGCTTTCTTT. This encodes CATTGDRNTEAFF.

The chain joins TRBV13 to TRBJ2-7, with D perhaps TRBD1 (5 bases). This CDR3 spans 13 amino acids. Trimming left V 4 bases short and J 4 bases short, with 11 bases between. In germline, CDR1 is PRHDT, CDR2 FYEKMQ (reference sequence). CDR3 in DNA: TGTGCCAGCAGCTCACAAGGGGAATACGAGCAGTACTTC. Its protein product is CASSSQGEYEQYF.

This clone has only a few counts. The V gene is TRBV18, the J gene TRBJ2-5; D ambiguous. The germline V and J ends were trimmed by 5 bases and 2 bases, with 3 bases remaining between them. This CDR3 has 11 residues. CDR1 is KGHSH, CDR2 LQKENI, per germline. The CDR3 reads CASSNQETQYF. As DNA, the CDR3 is TGTGCCAGCTCAAATCAAGAGACCCAGTACTTC.

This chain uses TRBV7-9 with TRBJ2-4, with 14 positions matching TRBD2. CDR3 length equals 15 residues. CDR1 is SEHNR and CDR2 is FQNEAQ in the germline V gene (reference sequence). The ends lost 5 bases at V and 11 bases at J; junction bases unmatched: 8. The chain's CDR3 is CASSLPGLAGVVQYF. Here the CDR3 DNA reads TGTGCCAGCAGCCTCCCGGGACTAGCGGGAGTGGTTCAGTACTTC.

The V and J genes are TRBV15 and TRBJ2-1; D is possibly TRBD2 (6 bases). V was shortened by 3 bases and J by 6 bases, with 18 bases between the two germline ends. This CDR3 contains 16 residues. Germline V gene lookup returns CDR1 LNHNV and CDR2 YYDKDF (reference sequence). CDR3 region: CATSSGTGLASNEQFF. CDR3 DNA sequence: TGTGCCACCAGCAGCGGGACGGGTCTAGCGAGCAATGAGCAGTTCTTC.